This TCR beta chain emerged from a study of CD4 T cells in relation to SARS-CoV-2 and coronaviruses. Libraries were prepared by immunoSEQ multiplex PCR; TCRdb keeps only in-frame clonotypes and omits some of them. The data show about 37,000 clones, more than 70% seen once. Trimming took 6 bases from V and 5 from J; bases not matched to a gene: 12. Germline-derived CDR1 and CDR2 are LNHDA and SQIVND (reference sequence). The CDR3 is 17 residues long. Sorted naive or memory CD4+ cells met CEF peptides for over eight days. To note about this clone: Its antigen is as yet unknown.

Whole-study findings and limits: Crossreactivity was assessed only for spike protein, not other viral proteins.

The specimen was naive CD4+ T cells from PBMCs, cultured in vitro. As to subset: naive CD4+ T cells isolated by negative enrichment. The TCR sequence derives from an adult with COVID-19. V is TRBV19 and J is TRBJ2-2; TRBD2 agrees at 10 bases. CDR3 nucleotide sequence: TGTGCCAGTAGCCAGACTAGCGGGCGGCTCTATACCGGGGAGCTGTTTTTT. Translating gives CASSQTSGRLYTGELFF. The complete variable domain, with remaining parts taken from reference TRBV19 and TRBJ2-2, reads DGGITQSPKYLFRKEGQNVTLSCEQNLNHDAMYWYRQDPGQGLRLIYYSQIVNDFQKGDIAEGYSVSREKKESFPLTVTSAQKNPTAFYLCASSQTSGRLYTGELFFGEGSRLTVL.